The 27 T cell receptor beta chains below come from one sample, sequenced in a study of T cell responses to AZD1222 COVID-19 vaccine. The table came from immunoSEQ multiplex PCR; TCRdb's copy has only in-frame clones and leaves some out. The table includes roughly 130,000 clones, about 92% detected once. Sequences were derived from peripheral blood, sampled on day 0 of AZD1222 vaccination. These receptors came from an adult in good health.

The rearrangement links TRBV7-8 to TRBJ2-7, with TRBD2 identical over 9 bases. CDR3 size: 15 residues. Trimming cost V 7 bases and J 6 bases; bases outside gene matches: 13. Germline lookup yields CDR1 SGHVS and CDR2 FQNEAQ. CDR3 residues: CASTLGSGRNSEQYF. CDR3 nucleotides: TGTGCCAGCACGCTCGGTAGCGGGAGAAACTCCGAGCAGTACTTC.

The chain is built from TRBV7-2 and TRBJ2-3, with 9 bases that match TRBD2. The trim removed 5 bases at V and 2 bases at J, leaving 5 bases unmatched. The CDR3 is made up of 15 amino acids. Looked up from germline, CDR1 is SGHTA and CDR2 is FQGNSA. CDR3 amino acids: CASSDSGSNTDTQYF. CDR3 DNA: TGTGCCAGCAGCGATAGCGGGAGTAACACAGATACGCAGTATTTT.

Only a few counts were recorded for this clone. The CDR3 protein is CASTRGSPQETQYF. The CDR3 region has the DNA TGTGCCAGCACCAGAGGTAGCCCACAAGAGACCCAGTACTTC. V usage is TRBV5-6 and J usage is TRBJ2-5; no clear D gene. The length of the CDR3 is 14 residues. V lost 6 bases and J lost 2, with 14 bases in between. Germline V gene lookup returns CDR1 SGHDT and CDR2 YYEEEE.

This chain connects TRBV25-1 to TRBJ1-2, with TRBD1 matching over 7 bases. Trimming cost V 1 base and J 4 bases; bases outside gene matches: 12. This CDR3 has 17 amino acids. CDR1 MGHDK and CDR2 SYGVNS come from the germline V gene. DNA for the CDR3: TGTGCCAGCAGTGAATCGGGGGTGACAGGGTTGGGCTATGGCTACACCTTC. It codes for CASSESGVTGLGYGYTF.

The J gene is TRBJ1-4, the V gene TRBV9; D unclear. Germline values: CDR1 SGDLS, CDR2 YYNGEE. Trimming cost V 4 bases and J 4 bases, with 17 bases left between them. This CDR3 has 16 amino acids. CDR3 nucleotide sequence: TGTGCCAGCAGCCCCAGAGTGGCGGTTAGTAATGAAAAACTGTTTTTT. Translating gives CASSPRVAVSNEKLFF.

CDR3: CASSLGPGTNTYEQYF. DNA of the CDR3: TGTGCCAGCAGCTTAGGGCCGGGGACAAATACCTACGAGCAGTACTTC. The chain is built from TRBV7-2 and TRBJ2-7; weak D call: TRBD1 (6 bases). The CDR3 has 16 amino acids. Germline V gene lookup returns CDR1 SGHTA and CDR2 FQGNSA. Trimming stripped 1 base from V and 2 bases from J, with 15 bases between. The complete variable domain, with remaining parts taken from reference TRBV7-2 and TRBJ2-7, reads GAGVSQSPSNKVTEKGKDVELRCDPISGHTALYWYRQSLGQGLEFLIYFQGNSAPDKSGLPSDRFSAERTGGSVSTLTIQRTQQEDSAVYLCASSLGPGTNTYEQYFGPGTRLTVT.

The chain employs TRBV6-5 and TRBJ2-2; D is unclear. The ends were cut back, 6 bases at V and 7 bases at J, with 6 bases in the middle. The V gene's germline CDR1 is MNHEY and CDR2 SVGAGI. This CDR3 has 11 residues. The DNA of the CDR3 is TGTGCCAGCAGGGACGGCGGGGAGCTGTTTTTT. Amino acid sequence: CASRDGGELFF.

The chain links TRBV6-5 to TRBJ2-1; TRBD2 matches at 7 bases. V lost 6 bases to trimming and J lost 9 bases; unmatched junction nucleotides: 8. Per germline, CDR1 MNHEY and CDR2 SVGAGI. The CDR3 spans 13 residues. The CDR3 loop reads CASSPGVAGEQFF. The CDR3 DNA follows: TGTGCCAGCAGCCCCGGGGTAGCGGGTGAGCAGTTCTTC.

The genes are TRBV30 and TRBJ1-5, with 12 bases lining up with TRBD1. V was clipped by 3 bases and J by 0 bases; unmatched bases: 9. The length of the CDR3 is 18 residues. Germline assignment: CDR1 GTSNPN and CDR2 SVGIG (reference sequence). DNA for the CDR3: TGTGCCTGGAGATCCGGGACAGGGGGCCAGATTAGCAATCAGCCCCAGCATTTT. This translates into CAWRSGTGGQISNQPQHF.

The rearrangement links TRBV15 to TRBJ1-5; no clear D gene. This CDR3 has 14 residues. Trimming cost V 0 bases and J 5 bases, with 8 bases left between them. Germline V gene sequence: CDR1 LNHNV, CDR2 YYDKDF (reference sequence). CDR3 region: CATSREGSYQPQHF. In DNA form, the CDR3 reads TGTGCCACCAGCAGAGAGGGCAGCTATCAGCCCCAGCATTTT.

The J gene is TRBJ2-1, the V gene TRBV3-1 (or the pseudogene TRBV3-2), with a weak D call TRBD2 (6 bases). The CDR3 runs to 13 residues. Germline V gene sequence: CDR1 LGHDT, CDR2 YNNKEL (reference sequence). V lost 1 base, J lost 8 bases, and 9 bases lay in between. The CDR3 DNA is TGTGCCAGCAGCCAAGGACTAGGGTATGAGCAGTTCTTC. Residues: CASSQGLGYEQFF.

V and J are TRBV28 and TRBJ1-1; possible D gene TRBD1, 5 bases. V lost 2 bases, J lost 2 bases, and 15 bases lay in between. Germline V lookup: CDR1 MDHEN, CDR2 SYDVKM. CDR3 length equals 16 residues. The CDR3 nucleotides read TGTGCCAGCAGTTTACACTATCGACAGCCCAACACTGAAGCTTTCTTT. Translating it yields CASSLHYRQPNTEAFF.

The V and J genes are TRBV10-1 and TRBJ1-1, with 7 bases aligning to TRBD1. This CDR3 spans 12 amino acids. The germline gives CDR1 WNHNN, CDR2 SYGVQD (reference sequence). The ends lost 5 bases at V and 5 bases at J; junction bases unmatched: 2. This CDR3 is CASSHRGTEAFF. CDR3 coding DNA: TGCGCCAGCAGTCACAGGGGAACTGAAGCTTTCTTT.

The rearrangement links TRBV28 to TRBJ1-2; weak D call: TRBD1 (5 bases). The CDR3 has 12 amino acids. In germline, CDR1 is MDHEN, CDR2 SYDVKM. Trimming removed 5 bases from V and 7 bases from J, with 11 bases in between. CDR3 sequence reads: CASSRRVGGYTF. The CDR3 coding sequence is TGTGCCAGCAGTCGCAGGGTCGGTGGCTACACCTTC.

The genes are TRBV19 and TRBJ1-1; D call uncertain. V lost 1 base and J 1 base, leaving 4 bases between the germline ends. The CDR3 has 13 residues. From germline, CDR1 is LNHDA and CDR2 SQIVND (reference sequence). This CDR3 reads CASSIGRNTEAFF. The DNA of the CDR3 is TGTGCCAGTAGTATAGGGAGGAACACTGAAGCTTTCTTT.

This sequence joins TRBV19 and TRBJ1-4; 9 bases match TRBD1. This CDR3 comprises 13 residues. J was trimmed by 6 bases and V by 9 bases; bases with no gene match: 5. The germline CDR1 and CDR2 sequences are LNHDA and SQIVND (reference sequence). The CDR3: CASGDREYEKLFF. CDR3 sequence (DNA): TGTGCCAGCGGGGACAGGGAGTATGAAAAACTGTTTTTT.

The rearrangement links TRBV6-5 to TRBJ1-1, with D unresolved. The V and J ends lost 4 bases and 5 bases respectively, with 14 bases between them. The CDR3 spans 14 residues. Germline V lookup: CDR1 MNHEY, CDR2 SVGAGI. As DNA, the CDR3 is TGTGCCAGCAGTTTTAAGCCGGCGGGGACTGAAGCTTTCTTT. Protein sequence: CASSFKPAGTEAFF.

The chain joins TRBV7-2 to TRBJ1-2; 7 bases map to TRBD1. Trimming at V came to 1 base and at J to 4 bases, leaving 12 bases not matched to a gene. Germline V CDR1 and CDR2: SGHTA, FQGNSA. There are 17 residues in the CDR3. DNA of the CDR3: TGTGCCAGCAGCTTAGACTCCGGGGACAGAAGTATCTATGGCTACACCTTC. Protein product: CASSLDSGDRSIYGYTF.

J is TRBJ1-2 and V is TRBV5-1, with 8 nucleotides matching TRBD1. The CDR3 covers 15 residues. Germline V lookup: CDR1 SGHRS, CDR2 YFSETQ. V shed 4 bases, J shed 7 bases, and the junction held 12 bases outside the gene matches. The chain's CDR3 is CASSTGQGGLVGYTF. CDR3 DNA: TGCGCCAGCAGCACCGGACAGGGAGGGTTGGTTGGCTACACCTTC.

This clone has only one observation. The chain employs TRBV5-1 and TRBJ1-2, with D uncertain. V was shortened by 0 bases and J by 0 bases, with 6 bases between the two germline ends. Germline assignment: CDR1 SGHRS and CDR2 YFSETQ. The CDR3 has 14 amino acids. Here the CDR3 DNA reads TGCGCCAGCAGCTTGGACGGGGCTAACTATGGCTACACCTTC. It codes for CASSLDGANYGYTF.

This clone was detected a few times. DNA for the CDR3: TGTGCCAGCAGCTTCCAGGTCTTTTTGATTGATGGCAGCAATCAGCCCCAGCATTTT. Translation: CASSFQVFLIDGSNQPQHF. The chain recombines TRBV11-2 with TRBJ1-5; D gene unclear. V lost 3 bases to trimming and J lost 1 base, with 22 bases between them. The CDR3 is 19 amino acids. Germline CDR1 and CDR2: SGHAT and FQNNGV.

The chain combines TRBV7-2 with TRBJ2-3; 12 bases agree with TRBD2. Trimming cost V 11 bases and J 7 bases; bases outside gene matches: 19. Germline assignment: CDR1 SGHTA and CDR2 FQGNSA. The CDR3 is 17 amino acids. CDR3 coding DNA: TGTGCCGGATTTATAGGGGGGCTAGCGGGAGGGCATAATACGCAGTATTTT. This codes for CAGFIGGLAGGHNTQYF.

This chain uses TRBV30 with TRBJ2-5, with D perhaps matching TRBD2 (6 bases). The CDR3 covers 15 residues. Deletions cut 3 bases from V and 5 bases from J, with 19 bases between. Germline V lookup: CDR1 GTSNPN, CDR2 SVGIG (reference sequence). CDR3 amino acids: CAWSPRDSSRETQYF. Written as DNA, the CDR3 is TGTGCCTGGAGCCCCCGGGACTCTTCACGGGAGACCCAGTACTTC. Using reference TRBV30 and TRBJ2-5 for the parts outside the CDR3, the full variable domain is SQTIHQWPATLVQPVGSPLSLECTVEGTSNPNLYWYRQAAGRGLQLLFYSVGIGQISSEVPQNLSASRPQDRQFILSSKKLLLSDSGFYLCAWSPRDSSRETQYFGPGTRLLVL.

This sequence joins TRBV23-1 and TRBJ1-1, with a weak D call TRBD1 (5 bases). TRBV23-1 is an ORF, and what it does is uncertain. The CDR3 sequence is 14 residues long. Trimming took off 4 bases at V and 4 bases at J, with 13 bases between the two ends. The CDR3 nucleotides read TGCGCCAGCAGTCCTAGGGGAGGGGCCACTGAAGCTTTCTTT. Protein product: CASSPRGGATEAFF.

This sequence joins TRBV5-5 and TRBJ1-1; D gene unclear. V was clipped by 4 bases and J by 3 bases, with 13 bases between them. CDR3 length equals 14 residues. Per germline, CDR1 SGHKS and CDR2 YYEKEE (reference sequence). The CDR3 region has the DNA TGTGCCAGCAGCCGCCGTCCCCCGGACACTGAAGCTTTCTTT. Translating it yields CASSRRPPDTEAFF.

The V call is TRBV30, the J call TRBJ2-7; 7 positions match TRBD1. Per germline, CDR1 GTSNPN and CDR2 SVGIG (reference sequence). V dropped 3 bases and J dropped 2; count of bases not matched to a gene: 10. There are 15 residues in the CDR3. DNA of the CDR3: TGTGCCTGGAGCGAAACCGGGACAGTTACCTACGAGCAGTACTTC. Amino acids: CAWSETGTVTYEQYF.

This rearrangement joins TRBV27 to TRBJ1-2; D possibly corresponds to TRBD1 (5 bases). The V end was cut by 7 bases, the J end by 8 bases, with 20 bases between. The CDR3 covers 14 residues. Germline V gives CDR1 MNHEY, CDR2 SMNVEV (reference sequence). CDR3 region: CASNPNWGNDGYTF. CDR3 nucleotides: TGTGCCAGCAACCCGAATTGGGGGAATGACGGCTACACCTTC.